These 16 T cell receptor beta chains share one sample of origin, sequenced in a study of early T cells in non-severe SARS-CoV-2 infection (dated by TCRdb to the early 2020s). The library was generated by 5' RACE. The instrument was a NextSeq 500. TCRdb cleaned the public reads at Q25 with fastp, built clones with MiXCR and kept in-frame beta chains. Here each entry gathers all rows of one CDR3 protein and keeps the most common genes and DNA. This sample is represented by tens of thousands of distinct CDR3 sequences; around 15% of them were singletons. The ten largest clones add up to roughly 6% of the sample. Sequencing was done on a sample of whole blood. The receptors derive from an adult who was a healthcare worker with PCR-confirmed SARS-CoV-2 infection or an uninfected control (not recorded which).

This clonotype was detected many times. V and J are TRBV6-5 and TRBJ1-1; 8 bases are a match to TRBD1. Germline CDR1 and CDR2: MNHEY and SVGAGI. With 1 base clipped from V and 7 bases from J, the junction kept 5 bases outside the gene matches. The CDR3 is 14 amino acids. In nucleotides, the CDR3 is TGTGCCAGCAGTTACTTTGACAGGGGTGGTGAAGCTTTCTTT. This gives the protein CASSYFDRGGEAFF.

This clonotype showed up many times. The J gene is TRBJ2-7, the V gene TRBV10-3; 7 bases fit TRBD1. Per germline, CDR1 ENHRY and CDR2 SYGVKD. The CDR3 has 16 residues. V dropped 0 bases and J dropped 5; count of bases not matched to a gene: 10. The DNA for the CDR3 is TGTGCCATCAGTGAGTCTACGACAGGGAACTTCCACGAGCAGTACTTC. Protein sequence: CAISESTTGNFHEQYF.

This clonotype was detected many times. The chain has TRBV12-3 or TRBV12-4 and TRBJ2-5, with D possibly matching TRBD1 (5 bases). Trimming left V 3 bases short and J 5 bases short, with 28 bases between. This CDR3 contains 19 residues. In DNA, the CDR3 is TGTGCCAGCAGTTTTCGTCGGCCAGGGCAAGGGATTTTCTCGGAGACCCAGTACTTC. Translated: CASSFRRPGQGIFSETQYF.

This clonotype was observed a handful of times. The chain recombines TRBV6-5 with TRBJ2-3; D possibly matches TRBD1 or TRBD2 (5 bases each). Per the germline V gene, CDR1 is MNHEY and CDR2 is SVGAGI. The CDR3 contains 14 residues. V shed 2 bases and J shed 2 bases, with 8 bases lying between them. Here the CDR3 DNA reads TGTGCCAGCAGTTACCGGGGCAACACAGATACGCAGTATTTT. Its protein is CASSYRGNTDTQYF.

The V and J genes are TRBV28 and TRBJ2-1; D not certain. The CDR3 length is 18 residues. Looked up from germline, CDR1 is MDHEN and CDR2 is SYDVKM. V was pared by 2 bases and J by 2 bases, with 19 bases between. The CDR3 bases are TGTGCCAGCAGTTTAAGTCAGCCACTCCGCGACCCCTACAATGAGCAGTTCTTC. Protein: CASSLSQPLRDPYNEQFF.

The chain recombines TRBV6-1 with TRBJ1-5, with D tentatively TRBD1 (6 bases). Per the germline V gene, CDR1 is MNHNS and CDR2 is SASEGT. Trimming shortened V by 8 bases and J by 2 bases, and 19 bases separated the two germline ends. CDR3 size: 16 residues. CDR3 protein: CASPDEGGLRNQPQHF. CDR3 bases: TGTGCCAGCCCAGATGAAGGGGGTTTGCGCAATCAGCCCCAGCATTTT.

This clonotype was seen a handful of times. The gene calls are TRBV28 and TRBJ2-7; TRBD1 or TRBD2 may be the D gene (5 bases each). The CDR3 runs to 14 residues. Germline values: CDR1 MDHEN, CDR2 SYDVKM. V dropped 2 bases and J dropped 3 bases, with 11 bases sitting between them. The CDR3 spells CASSLLGVNYEQYF. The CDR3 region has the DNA TGTGCCAGCAGTTTACTGGGGGTTAACTACGAGCAGTACTTC.

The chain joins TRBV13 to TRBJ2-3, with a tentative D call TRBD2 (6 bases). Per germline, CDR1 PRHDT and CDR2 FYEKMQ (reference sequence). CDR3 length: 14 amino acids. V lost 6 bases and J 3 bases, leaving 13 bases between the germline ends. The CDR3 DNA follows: TGTGCCAGCAGGATGGGGCGGGGAACAGATACGCAGTATTTT. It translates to CASRMGRGTDTQYF.

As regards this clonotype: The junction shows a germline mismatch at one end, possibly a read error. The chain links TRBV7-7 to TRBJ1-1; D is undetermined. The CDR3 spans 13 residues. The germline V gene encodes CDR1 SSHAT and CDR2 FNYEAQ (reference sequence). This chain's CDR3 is CASSLDTSTEAFF. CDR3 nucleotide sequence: TGTGCTAGCAGCTTAGATACTAGCACTGAAGCTTTCTTT.

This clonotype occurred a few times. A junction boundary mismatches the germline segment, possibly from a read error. As DNA, the CDR3 is TGTGCCAGCAGGTTAGCGGACACCGGGGAGCTGTTTTTT. It is translated as CASRLADTGELFF. V usage is TRBV11-2 and J usage is TRBJ2-2; D might be TRBD2 (6 bases). Germline V gene lookup returns CDR1 SGHAT and CDR2 FQNNGV. This CDR3 has 13 residues.

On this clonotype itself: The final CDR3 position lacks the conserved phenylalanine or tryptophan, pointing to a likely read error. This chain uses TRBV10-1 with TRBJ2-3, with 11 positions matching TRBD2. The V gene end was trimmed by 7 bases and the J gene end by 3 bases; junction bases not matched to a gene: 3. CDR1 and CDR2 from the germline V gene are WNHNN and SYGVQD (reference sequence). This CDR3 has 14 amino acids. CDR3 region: CASTPSGGTDTQYL. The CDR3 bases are TGCGCCAGCACTCCTAGCGGGGGGACAGATACGCAGTATTTA.

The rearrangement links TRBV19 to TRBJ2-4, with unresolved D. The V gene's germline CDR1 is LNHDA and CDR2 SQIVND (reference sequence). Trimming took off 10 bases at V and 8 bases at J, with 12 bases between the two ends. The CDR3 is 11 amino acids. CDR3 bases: TGTGCCACCAGTATTAGGGACATTCAGTACTTC. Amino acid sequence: CATSIRDIQYF.

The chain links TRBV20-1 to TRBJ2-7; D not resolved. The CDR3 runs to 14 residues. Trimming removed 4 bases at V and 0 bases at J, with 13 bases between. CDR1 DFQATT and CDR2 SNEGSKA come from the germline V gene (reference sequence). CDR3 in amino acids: CSAKFEANSYEQYF. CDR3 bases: TGCAGTGCTAAGTTCGAGGCCAACTCCTACGAGCAGTACTTC.

The chain's CDR3 is CAIGYLSSSGANVLTF. The CDR3 nucleotides read TGTGCCATCGGGTATCTCTCTTCCTCTGGGGCCAACGTCCTGACTTTC. The chain is built from TRBV24-1 and TRBJ2-6; D is unclear. CDR3 length equals 16 residues. V dropped 11 bases and J dropped 0 bases, with 16 bases sitting between them. In germline, CDR1 is KGHDR, CDR2 SFDVKD.

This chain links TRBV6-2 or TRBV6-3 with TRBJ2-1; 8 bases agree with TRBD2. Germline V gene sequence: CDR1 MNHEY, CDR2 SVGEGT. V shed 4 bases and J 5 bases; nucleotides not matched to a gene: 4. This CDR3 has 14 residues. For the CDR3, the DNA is TGTGCCAGCAGTTGGACTAGCCCCCACAATGAGCAGTTCTTC. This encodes CASSWTSPHNEQFF.

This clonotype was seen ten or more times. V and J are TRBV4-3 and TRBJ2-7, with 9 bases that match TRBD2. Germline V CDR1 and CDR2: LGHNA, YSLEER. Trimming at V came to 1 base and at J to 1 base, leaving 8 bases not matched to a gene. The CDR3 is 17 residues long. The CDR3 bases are TGCGCCAGCAGCCAAGGGTACCTAGCGGGACAATCCTACGAGCAGTACTTC. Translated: CASSQGYLAGQSYEQYF.